What follows is one T cell receptor (beta chain) and its context. What it recognizes is unknown. Method: immunoSEQ multiplex PCR; TCRdb's copy keeps in-frame clones and lacks some. The data show 59,000 or so clones, roughly 80% seen once. The sample comes from a study of OX40 agonist ivuxolimab in advanced cancers. Study background: Dose-escalation patients were diagnosed with hepatocellular carcinoma, melanoma, renal cell cancer or head and neck cancer. Partial response was recorded in three patients: one hepatocellular carcinoma and two cutaneous melanoma cases.

Whole-study results and caveats: CD8+ T cells were the subset that, on average, had more expanded clones than CD4+.

V lost 6 bases, J lost 2 bases, and 14 bases lay in between. CDR1 is WNHNN and CDR2 is SYGVQD in the germline V gene (reference sequence). This CDR3 is 14 amino acids long. The material sequenced was CD4+ or CD8+ T cells sorted from blood, taken in a trial of the OX40 agonist ivuxolimab. This receptor was obtained from an adult with an advanced solid tumor such as melanoma, head and neck, liver or kidney cancer. The chain uses TRBV10-1 and TRBJ2-7; unclear D gene. CDR3 nucleotide sequence: TGCGCCAGCAGCCCATCCGTGGTACCCTACGAGCAGTACTTC. Protein product: CASSPSVVPYEQYF.